The rows below give T cell receptor beta chains drawn from one sample of a study of OX40 agonist ivuxolimab in advanced cancers. Using immunoSEQ multiplex PCR, the repertoire was profiled, and TCRdb retains in-frame clones only, with some absent. This sample has about 35,000 clones, with roughly 80% found just once. The sequenced sample was CD4+ or CD8+ T cells sorted from blood, obtained in a trial of the OX40 agonist ivuxolimab. The source of these receptors is an adult with an advanced solid tumor such as melanoma, head and neck, liver or kidney cancer. Each CDR3 is given with its conserved first and last residue. D genes are given only for firm matches. Clone size is shown for a subset of rows, as once, few, many or a class of expanded clone.

j_gene: TRBJ2-1
d_gene: TRBD2
abundance: few
v_gene: TRBV4-3
CDR3nt: TGCGCCAGCAGCCAAGTCGTCGCCGGGACTAGTGTCTACAATGAGCAGTTCTTC
CDR3aa: CASSQVVAGTSVYNEQFF

j_gene: TRBJ2-3
d_gene: NA
abundance: NA
v_gene: TRBV10-2
CDR3nt: TGCGCCAGCAGAAGGGGATCCATCACAGATACGCAGTATTTT
CDR3aa: CASRRGSITDTQYF

j_gene: TRBJ1-5
d_gene: NA
abundance: NA
v_gene: TRBV2
CDR3nt: TGTGCCAGCACCCCAGGAATGGGGGCAGGACAGCCCCAGCATTTT
CDR3aa: CASTPGMGAGQPQHF

j_gene: TRBJ1-2
d_gene: TRBD1
abundance: NA
v_gene: TRBV19
CDR3nt: TGTGCCAGTACTCTTGGGTTAGAGGGGGCTGAAGGCTACACCTTC
CDR3aa: CASTLGLEGAEGYTF

j_gene: TRBJ2-2
d_gene: NA
abundance: NA
v_gene: TRBV9
CDR3nt: TGTGCCAGCAGCGTAACGGACCTCGGGGAGCTGTTTTTT
CDR3aa: CASSVTDLGELFF

j_gene: TRBJ2-6
d_gene: TRBD1
abundance: NA
v_gene: TRBV30
CDR3nt: TGTGCCTGGAGCGAGCGACGGACAGGGGCCACCTCTGGGGCCAACGTCCTGACTTTC
CDR3aa: CAWSERRTGATSGANVLTF

j_gene: TRBJ2-7
d_gene: NA
abundance: NA
v_gene: TRBV7-8
CDR3nt: TGTGCCAGCAGCTCAATAGTGAGCTCCTACGAGCAGTACTTC
CDR3aa: CASSSIVSSYEQYF

j_gene: TRBJ1-3
d_gene: TRBD1
abundance: NA
v_gene: TRBV30
CDR3nt: TGTGCCTCGGGACAGTACCCTGGAAACACCATATATTTT
CDR3aa: CASGQYPGNTIYF

j_gene: TRBJ1-1
d_gene: NA
abundance: once
v_gene: TRBV19
CDR3nt: TGTGCCGGTAAAACAGGGAGGGGCACTGAAGCTTTCTTT
CDR3aa: CAGKTGRGTEAFF

j_gene: TRBJ2-5
d_gene: TRBD1
abundance: NA
v_gene: TRBV4-3
CDR3nt: TGCGCCAGCAGCCGGACGACCGCGGGACAGGGGAAAGAGACCCAGTACTTC
CDR3aa: CASSRTTAGQGKETQYF

j_gene: TRBJ1-1
d_gene: NA
abundance: NA
v_gene: TRBV5-1
CDR3nt: TGCGCCAGCAGCACAGAAGAGGGGAGGGATGCTTTCTTT
CDR3aa: CASSTEEGRDAFF

j_gene: TRBJ2-2
d_gene: NA
abundance: NA
v_gene: TRBV10-2
CDR3nt: TGCGCCAGCAGTGGGGGGTACACCGGGGAGCTGTTTTTT
CDR3aa: CASSGGYTGELFF

j_gene: TRBJ2-5
d_gene: NA
abundance: NA
v_gene: TRBV28
CDR3nt: TGTGCCAGCAGTTTAGCGGGCCAGGGCACGGAGACCCAGTACTTC
CDR3aa: CASSLAGQGTETQYF

j_gene: TRBJ2-7
d_gene: TRBD2
abundance: NA
v_gene: TRBV19
CDR3nt: TGTGCCAGTAGTACGCAACTAGCGGGCACCTACGAGCAGTACTTC
CDR3aa: CASSTQLAGTYEQYF

j_gene: TRBJ1-2
d_gene: NA
abundance: NA
v_gene: TRBV6-1
CDR3nt: TGTGCCAGCAGCCAGACAGGTGGGGTAAGGAATGGCTACACCTTC
CDR3aa: CASSQTGGVRNGYTF

j_gene: TRBJ1-3
d_gene: NA
abundance: NA
v_gene: TRBV13
CDR3nt: TGTGCCAGCAGCTTCAGAAGCTCTGGAAACACCATATATTTT
CDR3aa: CASSFRSSGNTIYF

j_gene: TRBJ1-4
d_gene: TRBD1
abundance: NA
v_gene: TRBV30
CDR3nt: TGTGCCCGGAGTAGGCCTGGGACAGTTAATGAAAAACTGTTTTTT
CDR3aa: CARSRPGTVNEKLFF

j_gene: TRBJ2-3
d_gene: NA
abundance: NA
v_gene: TRBV5-4
CDR3nt: TGTGCCAGCAGCTTGGGCGGGGCAGGCACAGATACGCAGTATTTT
CDR3aa: CASSLGGAGTDTQYF

j_gene: TRBJ2-5
d_gene: NA
abundance: NA
v_gene: TRBV27
CDR3nt: TGTGCCAGCCAGCACGCCGTTTCAGAGACCCAGTACTTC
CDR3aa: CASQHAVSETQYF

j_gene: TRBJ2-7
d_gene: NA
abundance: NA
v_gene: TRBV15
CDR3nt: TGTGCCACCAGCAGAGAACCGGGCCGAAGCACCAACGAGCAGTACTTC
CDR3aa: CATSREPGRSTNEQYF

j_gene: TRBJ1-1
d_gene: NA
abundance: NA
v_gene: TRBV29-1
CDR3nt: TGCAGCGTTGATGGGACACTGAACACTGAAGCTTTCTTT
CDR3aa: CSVDGTLNTEAFF

j_gene: TRBJ2-7
d_gene: NA
abundance: NA
v_gene: TRBV7-9
CDR3nt: TGTGCCAGCAGCTTAAGACAGGGAGGGGAGCAGTACTTC
CDR3aa: CASSLRQGGEQYF

j_gene: TRBJ1-2
d_gene: NA
abundance: few
v_gene: TRBV30
CDR3nt: TGTGCTGCGGGAGTCTATGGCTACACCTTC
CDR3aa: CAAGVYGYTF

j_gene: TRBJ1-5
d_gene: NA
abundance: NA
v_gene: TRBV7-2
CDR3nt: TGTGCCAGCAGCTTATCTGGCAATCAGCCCCAGCATTTT
CDR3aa: CASSLSGNQPQHF

j_gene: TRBJ2-3
d_gene: NA
abundance: NA
v_gene: TRBV11-2
CDR3nt: TGTGCCAGCAGCTTAGGGTTTTCCACAGATACGCAGTATTTT
CDR3aa: CASSLGFSTDTQYF

j_gene: TRBJ2-5
d_gene: TRBD1
abundance: NA
v_gene: TRBV6-5
CDR3nt: TGTGCCAGCGGGGGGACAGGGGGCCCCGGGGAGACCCAGTACTTC
CDR3aa: CASGGTGGPGETQYF

j_gene: TRBJ1-2
d_gene: TRBD1
abundance: NA
v_gene: TRBV2
CDR3nt: TGTGCCAGCAGGCGGGACAGTCCCAACTATGGCTACACCTTC
CDR3aa: CASRRDSPNYGYTF

j_gene: TRBJ1-4
d_gene: TRBD1
abundance: NA
v_gene: TRBV15
CDR3nt: TGTGCCACCAGCAGAGCCGGGACAGGGGGGACTAATGAAAAACTGTTTTTT
CDR3aa: CATSRAGTGGTNEKLFF

j_gene: TRBJ1-6
d_gene: NA
abundance: NA
v_gene: TRBV27
CDR3nt: TGTGCCAGCAGTGAACAGTTGGGTTCACCCCTCCACTTT
CDR3aa: CASSEQLGSPLHF

j_gene: TRBJ2-1
d_gene: NA
abundance: NA
v_gene: TRBV25-1
CDR3nt: TGTGCCAGCAGTGCCTTAAGGGGTCCTGGGAACAATGAGCAGTTCTTC
CDR3aa: CASSALRGPGNNEQFF

j_gene: TRBJ2-5
d_gene: NA
abundance: few
v_gene: TRBV6-1
CDR3nt: TGTGCCAGCAGTGAATCTGGACCCGCGGAGAAGACCCAGTACTTC
CDR3aa: CASSESGPAEKTQYF

j_gene: TRBJ2-3
d_gene: NA
abundance: NA
v_gene: TRBV7-6
CDR3nt: TGTGCCAGCAGCTTAGCGGGACGGAGCACAGATACGCAGTATTTT
CDR3aa: CASSLAGRSTDTQYF

j_gene: TRBJ1-2
d_gene: NA
abundance: NA
v_gene: TRBV2
CDR3nt: TGTGCCAGCGGGGGTCGTAACTATGGCTACACCTTC
CDR3aa: CASGGRNYGYTF

j_gene: TRBJ2-1
d_gene: TRBD2
abundance: NA
v_gene: TRBV5-8
CDR3nt: TGTGCCAGCAGCTTACTAGCGGGGGGGCATTGGGAGGAGCAGTTCTTC
CDR3aa: CASSLLAGGHWEEQFF

j_gene: TRBJ1-4
d_gene: TRBD1
abundance: NA
v_gene: TRBV5-1
CDR3nt: TGCGCCAGCAGCTTAGGTCAGGGGGATGAAAAACTGTTTTTT
CDR3aa: CASSLGQGDEKLFF

j_gene: TRBJ1-6
d_gene: TRBD1
abundance: few
v_gene: TRBV4-2
CDR3nt: TGTGCCAGCAGCCAAGATGCGACAGGGGCCTCGAGACCCCTCCACTTT
CDR3aa: CASSQDATGASRPLHF

j_gene: TRBJ2-4
d_gene: TRBD2
abundance: NA
v_gene: TRBV7-2
CDR3nt: TGTGCCAGCAGCTTGAGACTAGCGGGGGGCGGGGACATTCAGTACTTC
CDR3aa: CASSLRLAGGGDIQYF

j_gene: TRBJ1-5
d_gene: NA
abundance: NA
v_gene: TRBV15
CDR3nt: TGTGCCACCAGCAGAGGGGGGGGCCGTCAGCCCCAGCATTTT
CDR3aa: CATSRGGGRQPQHF

j_gene: TRBJ1-3
d_gene: TRBD1
abundance: NA
v_gene: TRBV6-1
CDR3nt: TGTGCCAGCAGGACAGGGATGGCTGGAAACACCATATATTTT
CDR3aa: CASRTGMAGNTIYF

j_gene: TRBJ1-2
d_gene: NA
abundance: few
v_gene: TRBV7-2
CDR3nt: TGTGCCAGCAGCTTAGGGTTGGGGTATGGCTACACCTTC
CDR3aa: CASSLGLGYGYTF

j_gene: TRBJ1-1
d_gene: TRBD1
abundance: NA
v_gene: TRBV30
CDR3nt: TGTGCCCGCTCCGGGACAGGACGAAACACTGAAGCTTTCTTT
CDR3aa: CARSGTGRNTEAFF

j_gene: TRBJ2-3
d_gene: NA
abundance: NA
v_gene: TRBV11-2
CDR3nt: TGTGCCAGCAGCTTAGATCAAGGCAGGACAGATACGCAGTATTTT
CDR3aa: CASSLDQGRTDTQYF

j_gene: TRBJ2-3
d_gene: TRBD2
abundance: NA
v_gene: TRBV18
CDR3nt: TGTGCCAGCTCACCAAGGCTAGCGGGGACCACAGATACGCAGTATTTT
CDR3aa: CASSPRLAGTTDTQYF

j_gene: TRBJ2-7
d_gene: TRBD1
abundance: NA
v_gene: TRBV11-2
CDR3nt: TGTGCCAGCAGCCCAGGGGGCGAGCAGTACTTC
CDR3aa: CASSPGGEQYF

j_gene: TRBJ2-2
d_gene: TRBD1
abundance: NA
v_gene: TRBV5-4
CDR3nt: TGTGCCAGCAGGTCCGGGACAGGGGCCCTTCGAACCGCCGGGGAGCTGTTTTTT
CDR3aa: CASRSGTGALRTAGELFF

j_gene: TRBJ2-1
d_gene: NA
abundance: NA
v_gene: TRBV7-2
CDR3nt: TGTGCCAGCAGCTTACGGGGTGCGGCTCCGAATGAGCAGTTCTTC
CDR3aa: CASSLRGAAPNEQFF

j_gene: TRBJ2-3
d_gene: NA
abundance: NA
v_gene: TRBV4-3
CDR3nt: TGCGCCAGCAGCCAAGATAGTCGCGGGGGCGATACGCAGTATTTT
CDR3aa: CASSQDSRGGDTQYF

j_gene: TRBJ2-3
d_gene: NA
abundance: NA
v_gene: TRBV9
CDR3nt: TGTGCCAGCAGCGTAGCCCTCCACACAGATACGCAGTATTTT
CDR3aa: CASSVALHTDTQYF